The 10 T cell receptor beta chains reported below all come from one sample, sequenced in a study of cytomegalovirus exposure and HLA in healthy donors. Libraries were prepared by immunoSEQ multiplex PCR; TCRdb keeps only in-frame clonotypes and omits some of them. The data contain about 120,000 clones, more than 70% of them singletons. Sequencing was performed on PBMCs. All receptors come from a woman between 25 and 40 years old in good health and CMV-seronegative.

The chain couples TRBV29-1 to TRBJ2-7; D unclear. Germline V lookup: CDR1 SQVTM, CDR2 ANQGSEA. The V gene lost 1 base and the J gene lost 7 bases, with 20 bases spanning the gap. This CDR3 comprises 15 residues. CDR3 residues: CSVEAPSGASPEQYF. CDR3 nucleotides: TGCAGCGTTGAAGCCCCCTCCGGTGCGTCCCCTGAGCAGTACTTC.

The chain couples TRBV5-6 to TRBJ2-3; maybe TRBD1 (5 bases). There are 15 residues in the CDR3. CDR1 is SGHDT, CDR2 YYEEEE, per germline. V lost 0 bases and J 6 bases, leaving 14 bases between the germline ends. In DNA form, the CDR3 reads TGTGCCAGCAGCTTGGGGACATGGCCGTGGGATACGCAGTATTTT. Its protein product is CASSLGTWPWDTQYF.

V is TRBV10-3 and J is TRBJ1-2; tentative D call: TRBD1 (5 bases). Trimming took 4 bases from V and 2 from J, leaving 11 bases between them. The CDR3 loop spans 14 amino acids. Germline V gives CDR1 ENHRY, CDR2 SYGVKD. For the CDR3, the DNA is TGTGCCATCAGTGTTGGGGAGGGGAACTATGGCTACACCTTC. It is translated as CAISVGEGNYGYTF.

The chain couples TRBV10-3 to TRBJ2-5, with 14 nucleotides matching TRBD2. The CDR3 has 18 residues. Germline lookup yields CDR1 ENHRY and CDR2 SYGVKD. V gave up 3 bases and J gave up 2 bases; unmatched junction bases: 8. In nucleotides, the CDR3 is TGTGCCATCAGTGACCCCAGACTAGCGGGGGGGATACAAGAGACCCAGTACTTC. It specifies CAISDPRLAGGIQETQYF.

The J gene is TRBJ1-1, the V gene TRBV6-1; 9 bases are shared with TRBD1. Germline assignment: CDR1 MNHNS and CDR2 SASEGT. The length of the CDR3 is 17 residues. V trimming: 4 bases; J trimming: 4 bases; junction bases outside the gene matches: 13. In nucleotides, the CDR3 is TGTGCCAGCAGTGCCCGGGACAGGGAGAGGAGGACCACTGAAGCTTTCTTT. It translates to CASSARDRERRTTEAFF.

This clone was detected a few times. The chain recombines TRBV19 with TRBJ1-2, with D unresolved. Germline loops: CDR1 LNHDA, CDR2 SQIVND (reference sequence). The ends were cut back, 5 bases at V and 4 bases at J, with 14 bases in the middle. This CDR3 region has 14 residues. The CDR3 is CASSWSGTLYGYTF. In DNA, the CDR3 is TGTGCCAGTAGTTGGTCAGGCACCCTCTATGGCTACACCTTC.

The chain employs TRBV29-1 and TRBJ2-2; D is perhaps TRBD1 (6 bases). Germline CDR1 and CDR2: SQVTM and ANQGSEA. V was cut by 3 bases and J by 4 bases, with 15 bases left in between. CDR3 length: 15 residues. The CDR3, as DNA: TGCAGCGTTGACCCGACAGGTGTGGGCACCGGGGAGCTGTTTTTT. It codes for CSVDPTGVGTGELFF.

In this sample, this clone turned up a few times. The CDR3: CASRRDWYEQYF. In DNA, the CDR3 is TGTGCCAGCCGAAGAGATTGGTACGAGCAGTACTTC. The chain links TRBV2 to TRBJ2-7; D remains ambiguous. Germline V gives CDR1 SNHLY, CDR2 FYNNEI. V was shortened by 8 bases and J by 4 bases, with 12 bases between the two germline ends. The CDR3 is 12 residues long.

This clone was recorded only once. The genes are TRBV7-3 and TRBJ2-7, with TRBD2 as a possible D gene (8 bases). This CDR3 contains 15 residues. Germline V gene sequence: CDR1 SGHTA, CDR2 FQGTGA. Trimming took 5 bases from V and 3 from J, leaving 17 bases between them. The CDR3 reads CASSLRGGQIYEQYF. The DNA of the CDR3 is TGTGCCAGCAGCCTTCGGGGGGGACAGATCTACGAGCAGTACTTC.

The V and J genes are TRBV5-6 and TRBJ1-5, with 9 bases fitting TRBD1. CDR1 is SGHDT and CDR2 is YYEEEE in the germline V gene. J was trimmed by 6 bases and V by 4 bases; bases with no gene match: 8. The CDR3 is 15 amino acids. The CDR3 DNA reads TGTGCCAGCAGCGGAAGACAGGGGGAGGGTCAGCCCCAGCATTTT. Translated: CASSGRQGEGQPQHF. Together with reference TRBV5-6 and TRBJ1-5, the CDR3 gives the full variable domain: DAGVTQSPTHLIKTRGQQVTLRCSPKSGHDTVSWYQQALGQGPQFIFQYYEEEERQRGNFPDRFSGHQFPNYSSELNVNALLLGDSALYLCASSGRQGEGQPQHFGDGTRLSIL.